The rows below give T cell receptor beta chains drawn from one sample of a study of shared clonotypes between healthy human individuals. Sequencing used immunoSEQ multiplex PCR; TCRdb keeps in-frame clones, though not all of them. Of approximately 740,000 clones in the sample, 74% are singletons; the top ten hold 1.7%. The sequenced material came from memory CD4+ T cells sorted from blood. Every receptor here comes from a woman in her 30s in good health. Each CDR3 is given with its conserved first and last residue. The order of the fields is D gene, J gene, V gene, clone size, CDR3 DNA, CDR3 protein. The D gene is left open where the match is weak. Clone sizes are given selectively: once, few, many, or a class where the clone is expanded.

D gene: TRBD1; J gene: TRBJ2-7; V gene: TRBV29-1; clone size: .; CDR3 DNA: TGCAGCGCTTCCCCAGGGGGCTCCTACGAGCAGTACTTC; CDR3 protein: CSASPGGSYEQYF
D gene: TRBD2; J gene: TRBJ2-7; V gene: TRBV13; clone size: .; CDR3 DNA: TGTGCCAGCAGCTTCTTAGCGGGGAGCTCCTACGAGCAGTACTTC; CDR3 protein: CASSFLAGSSYEQYF
D gene: TRBD1; J gene: TRBJ2-3; V gene: TRBV4-2; clone size: .; CDR3 DNA: TGTGCCAGCAGCCAGGAGGGGGGACAGGGGGTAGTTGCAGATACGCAGTATTTT; CDR3 protein: CASSQEGGQGVVADTQYF
D gene: TRBD2; J gene: TRBJ2-1; V gene: TRBV4-1; clone size: few; CDR3 DNA: TGCGCCAGCAGCCAAGGACTAGCGGGAGGGAACAATGAGCAGTTCTTC; CDR3 protein: CASSQGLAGGNNEQFF
D gene: .; J gene: TRBJ1-5; V gene: TRBV28; clone size: .; CDR3 DNA: TGTGCCAGCAGTTCTCTTAATCAGCCCCAGCATTTT; CDR3 protein: CASSSLNQPQHF
D gene: .; J gene: TRBJ2-3; V gene: TRBV21-1; clone size: .; CDR3 DNA: TGTGCCAGCATCCCTCTCGACAGGGGGGATACGCAGTATTTT; CDR3 protein: CASIPLDRGDTQYF
D gene: TRBD2; J gene: TRBJ2-4; V gene: TRBV5-1; clone size: .; CDR3 DNA: TGCGCCAGCAGCCCGCGGGGGACTGAGGGCATTCAGTACTTC; CDR3 protein: CASSPRGTEGIQYF
D gene: TRBD2; J gene: TRBJ2-5; V gene: TRBV10-2; clone size: .; CDR3 DNA: TGCGCCAGCAAGCTGGGGGGGGAGACCCAGTACTTC; CDR3 protein: CASKLGGETQYF
D gene: .; J gene: TRBJ2-7; V gene: TRBV6-1; clone size: many; CDR3 DNA: TGTGCCAGCAACGAAGGGGCCGAGATCCGCTACGAGCAGTACTTC; CDR3 protein: CASNEGAEIRYEQYF
D gene: .; J gene: TRBJ2-7; V gene: TRBV19; clone size: .; CDR3 DNA: TGTGCCAGTAGTGTTTACGAGAAGCAGTACTTC; CDR3 protein: CASSVYEKQYF
D gene: TRBD1; J gene: TRBJ2-5; V gene: TRBV28; clone size: .; CDR3 DNA: TGTGCCAGCAGTTCACAAGGACAGGGGGCGCCAAGGGAGACCCAGTACTTC; CDR3 protein: CASSSQGQGAPRETQYF
D gene: .; J gene: TRBJ2-7; V gene: TRBV25-1; clone size: .; CDR3 DNA: TGTGCCAGCAGTGAATCCCGGGGCGGCAGTTACTACGAGCAGTACTTC; CDR3 protein: CASSESRGGSYYEQYF
D gene: TRBD1; J gene: TRBJ1-2; V gene: TRBV27; clone size: .; CDR3 DNA: TGTGCCAGCAGATCAGGGGGCTATGGCTACACCTTC; CDR3 protein: CASRSGGYGYTF
D gene: .; J gene: TRBJ2-3; V gene: TRBV5-4; clone size: .; CDR3 DNA: TGTGCCAGCAGCTTGGTTGATGGGACCCGGGGTGATACGCAGTATTTT; CDR3 protein: CASSLVDGTRGDTQYF
D gene: .; J gene: TRBJ2-7; V gene: TRBV27; clone size: once; CDR3 DNA: TGTGCCAGCAGTTTAGGAGGGACAACCTACGAGCAGTACTTC; CDR3 protein: CASSLGGTTYEQYF
D gene: TRBD2; J gene: TRBJ2-7; V gene: TRBV7-9; clone size: .; CDR3 DNA: TGTGCCAGCAGCGTTGGGACTAGCGGAGGATACGAGCAGTACTTC; CDR3 protein: CASSVGTSGGYEQYF
D gene: .; J gene: TRBJ1-4; V gene: TRBV28; clone size: .; CDR3 DNA: TGTGCCAGCACCATAGGACGTAAACTGTTTTTT; CDR3 protein: CASTIGRKLFF
D gene: .; J gene: TRBJ2-5; V gene: TRBV6-5; clone size: .; CDR3 DNA: TGTGCCAGCTCCCGGGGCCCGTGGGAGACCCAGTACTTC; CDR3 protein: CASSRGPWETQYF
D gene: TRBD1; J gene: TRBJ2-7; V gene: TRBV5-1; clone size: .; CDR3 DNA: TGCGCCAGCAGCTGGGTAGGACAGGGACCCTACGAGCAGTACTTC; CDR3 protein: CASSWVGQGPYEQYF
D gene: TRBD1; J gene: TRBJ1-2; V gene: TRBV5-6; clone size: few; CDR3 DNA: TGTGCCAGCAGACGTGGACAGGGGGCCCCCTATGGCTACACCTTC; CDR3 protein: CASRRGQGAPYGYTF
D gene: .; J gene: TRBJ1-2; V gene: TRBV18; clone size: few; CDR3 DNA: TGTGCCAGCTCACCTACAGAAAACTATGGCTACACCTTC; CDR3 protein: CASSPTENYGYTF
D gene: .; J gene: TRBJ2-3; V gene: TRBV29-1; clone size: few; CDR3 DNA: TGCAGCGTCCGAGGGGTTCCCGCAGATACGCAGTATTTT; CDR3 protein: CSVRGVPADTQYF
D gene: .; J gene: TRBJ2-3; V gene: TRBV11-3; clone size: .; CDR3 DNA: TGTGCCAGCAGCTTAGGGACAGATACGCAGTATTTT; CDR3 protein: CASSLGTDTQYF
D gene: .; J gene: TRBJ2-3; V gene: TRBV5-1; clone size: .; CDR3 DNA: TGCGCCAGCAGCTTGGCCGGGGAGACAGATACGCAGTATTTT; CDR3 protein: CASSLAGETDTQYF
D gene: .; J gene: TRBJ1-4; V gene: TRBV16; clone size: .; CDR3 DNA: TGTGCCAGCAGCCGAGCAATCACTAATGAAAAACTGTTTTTT; CDR3 protein: CASSRAITNEKLFF
D gene: TRBD2; J gene: TRBJ2-2; V gene: TRBV7-9; clone size: few; CDR3 DNA: TGTGCCAGCAGCTTAGTGTCGGGACTAGCGGGAGCAGGCACCGGGGAGCTGTTTTTT; CDR3 protein: CASSLVSGLAGAGTGELFF
D gene: .; J gene: TRBJ2-7; V gene: TRBV11-3; clone size: .; CDR3 DNA: TGTGCCAGCAGCTTAGGGCAGGATCGCGAGCAGTACTTC; CDR3 protein: CASSLGQDREQYF
D gene: .; J gene: TRBJ2-7; V gene: TRBV5-4; clone size: .; CDR3 DNA: TGTGCCAGCAGCTTGGAGTTAGCGGACTCGGGCGAGCAGTACTTC; CDR3 protein: CASSLELADSGEQYF
D gene: .; J gene: TRBJ1-1; V gene: TRBV25-1; clone size: .; CDR3 DNA: TGTGCCAGCAGTGAACCCGGGCGTGGGGGGACAAACACTGAAGCTTTCTTT; CDR3 protein: CASSEPGRGGTNTEAFF
D gene: .; J gene: TRBJ1-1; V gene: TRBV30; clone size: once; CDR3 DNA: TGTGCCTGGAGTGGCCCAGGGTGGGCTGAAGCTTTCTTT; CDR3 protein: CAWSGPGWAEAFF
D gene: .; J gene: TRBJ2-3; V gene: TRBV11-2; clone size: .; CDR3 DNA: TGTGCCAGCAGCTTAGGCCAGGCCCGCACAGATACGCAGTATTTT; CDR3 protein: CASSLGQARTDTQYF
D gene: TRBD2; J gene: TRBJ2-2; V gene: TRBV4-2; clone size: .; CDR3 DNA: TGTGCCAGCAGCCAAGATGTCATTCTGGGAGGGCTCGAAACCGGGGAGCTGTTTTTT; CDR3 protein: CASSQDVILGGLETGELFF
D gene: .; J gene: TRBJ1-1; V gene: TRBV25-1; clone size: .; CDR3 DNA: TGTGCCAGCAGGGGGTTTGAAGCTTTCTTT; CDR3 protein: CASRGFEAFF
D gene: .; J gene: TRBJ1-2; V gene: TRBV15; clone size: .; CDR3 DNA: TGTGCCACCAGCAGAGACCTAAAAGAGAATGGCTACACCTTC; CDR3 protein: CATSRDLKENGYTF
D gene: .; J gene: TRBJ2-3; V gene: TRBV7-2; clone size: .; CDR3 DNA: TGTGCCAGCAGGGGGCACTCTCCCACTGGGGTCACAGATACGCAGTATTTT; CDR3 protein: CASRGHSPTGVTDTQYF
D gene: TRBD2; J gene: TRBJ2-1; V gene: TRBV11-2; clone size: many; CDR3 DNA: TGTGCCAGCAGCTTACCCAGCGGGAGATACAATGAGCAGTTCTTC; CDR3 protein: CASSLPSGRYNEQFF
D gene: TRBD2; J gene: TRBJ2-1; V gene: TRBV7-6; clone size: .; CDR3 DNA: TGTGCCAGCAGCTTATCTACCCCGACTAGCGGGAACTACAATGAGCAGTTCTTC; CDR3 protein: CASSLSTPTSGNYNEQFF
D gene: TRBD2; J gene: TRBJ2-3; V gene: TRBV11-2; clone size: .; CDR3 DNA: TGTGCCAGCAGGGGACTAGCGGGACAGGATACGCAGTATTTT; CDR3 protein: CASRGLAGQDTQYF
D gene: .; J gene: TRBJ2-7; V gene: TRBV27; clone size: once; CDR3 DNA: TGTGCCAGCAGTTTTATAGTAGGGGGAATTTCCTACGAGCAGTACTTC; CDR3 protein: CASSFIVGGISYEQYF
D gene: .; J gene: TRBJ1-5; V gene: TRBV9; clone size: .; CDR3 DNA: TGTGCCAGCAGCGTAGGGCCCGAGCAGCCCCAGCATTTT; CDR3 protein: CASSVGPEQPQHF
D gene: TRBD1; J gene: TRBJ2-3; V gene: TRBV9; clone size: .; CDR3 DNA: TGTGCCAGCAGACGAACCGGACAGGCACAAGTAAACACAGATACGCAGTATTTT; CDR3 protein: CASRRTGQAQVNTDTQYF
D gene: TRBD1; J gene: TRBJ1-3; V gene: TRBV18; clone size: .; CDR3 DNA: TGTGCCAGCTCACCCCAGGACAGGGCTGGAAACACCATATATTTT; CDR3 protein: CASSPQDRAGNTIYF
D gene: .; J gene: TRBJ2-7; V gene: TRBV30; clone size: .; CDR3 DNA: TGTGCCTGGAGTGTACAGCGGCCTACCTACGAGCAGTACTTC; CDR3 protein: CAWSVQRPTYEQYF
D gene: .; J gene: TRBJ1-4; V gene: TRBV5-4; clone size: .; CDR3 DNA: TGTGCCAGCAGCACCCAACCTGGGGCAGGACTAAATGAAAAACTGTTTTTT; CDR3 protein: CASSTQPGAGLNEKLFF
D gene: TRBD1; J gene: TRBJ2-3; V gene: TRBV7-6; clone size: .; CDR3 DNA: TGTGCCAGCAGCTTAGTCCCCCCAGGGGGCGGTATGGATACGCAGTATTTT; CDR3 protein: CASSLVPPGGGMDTQYF
D gene: .; J gene: TRBJ2-7; V gene: TRBV5-6; clone size: .; CDR3 DNA: TGTGCCAGCAGCTTCAGGGTTGAGAACGAGCAGTACTTC; CDR3 protein: CASSFRVENEQYF
D gene: .; J gene: TRBJ2-6; V gene: TRBV5-1; clone size: .; CDR3 DNA: TGCGCCAGCAGCTTGTCCCCCAGCTCTGGGGCCAACGTCCTGACTTTC; CDR3 protein: CASSLSPSSGANVLTF
D gene: .; J gene: TRBJ2-2; V gene: TRBV27; clone size: few; CDR3 DNA: TGTGCCAGCCATCGTCAAAACACCGGGGAGCTGTTTTTT; CDR3 protein: CASHRQNTGELFF
D gene: .; J gene: TRBJ1-4; V gene: TRBV5-1; clone size: .; CDR3 DNA: TGCGCCAGCAGCTTGGATTACAGGGTTCGGGGCAGCGAAAAACTGTTTTTT; CDR3 protein: CASSLDYRVRGSEKLFF
D gene: TRBD1; J gene: TRBJ2-3; V gene: TRBV5-1; clone size: .; CDR3 DNA: TGCGCCAGCAGCAGAACCGGGACAGAAATCACAGATACGCAGTATTTT; CDR3 protein: CASSRTGTEITDTQYF
D gene: TRBD2; J gene: TRBJ2-3; V gene: TRBV29-1; clone size: .; CDR3 DNA: TGCAGCCCCTATTCGGCAGCGGGGATGCCAGATACGCAGTATTTT; CDR3 protein: CSPYSAAGMPDTQYF
D gene: .; J gene: TRBJ2-2; V gene: TRBV28; clone size: .; CDR3 DNA: TGTGCCAGCAGCCTTACAGGGTTGTGGACCGGGGAGCTGTTTTTT; CDR3 protein: CASSLTGLWTGELFF
D gene: .; J gene: TRBJ2-5; V gene: TRBV6-5; clone size: .; CDR3 DNA: TGTGCCAGCAGTCCCCTCGACAGGCTAGAGACCCAGTACTTC; CDR3 protein: CASSPLDRLETQYF